These 18 T cell receptor beta chains came from one sample sequenced in a study of blood T cell repertoires in COVID-19. Libraries were prepared by immunoSEQ multiplex PCR; TCRdb keeps only in-frame clonotypes and omits some of them. In the table there are fewer than 130,000 clones, 65% to 75% of which are singletons. The material sequenced was peripheral blood. All receptors come from a man older than 75 with acute or convalescent COVID-19.

This chain connects TRBV11-2 to TRBJ2-1; 7 bases are shared with TRBD2. The CDR3 contains 17 residues. V was clipped by 4 bases and J by 2 bases; unmatched bases: 11. CDR1 and CDR2 from the germline V gene are SGHAT and FQNNGV. This CDR3 reads CASSYNRVGGTYNEQFF. The CDR3 DNA reads TGTGCCAGCAGCTATAATCGAGTGGGAGGGACCTACAATGAGCAGTTCTTC.

This clone has just one count. The chain combines TRBV15 with TRBJ1-4; 7 bases agree with TRBD1. The CDR3 is 16 amino acids. Per germline, CDR1 LNHNV and CDR2 YYDKDF (reference sequence). Germline trimming cut 0 bases from V and 8 bases from J; bases unmatched to any gene: 9. The CDR3 here is CATSRDSDRVVEKLFF. CDR3 sequence (DNA): TGTGCCACCAGCAGAGATAGTGACAGGGTAGTCGAAAAACTGTTTTTT.

The rearrangement joins TRBV6-5 to TRBJ2-5; D is unclear. This CDR3 region has 13 residues. Per germline, CDR1 MNHEY and CDR2 SVGAGI. Trimming pared 2 bases from V and 5 bases from J, leaving 9 bases between. DNA of the CDR3: TGTGCCAGCAGTTACACACCTCAGGAGACCCAGTACTTC. It is translated as CASSYTPQETQYF.

The V call is TRBV30, the J call TRBJ2-7; tentative D call: TRBD2 (7 bases). The germline CDR1 and CDR2 sequences are GTSNPN and SVGIG (reference sequence). The CDR3 loop spans 14 amino acids. V lost 1 base and J 2 bases, leaving 12 bases between the germline ends. The CDR3 DNA reads as TGTGCCTGGAGTGATCCGGGGGGCACCTACGAGCAGTACTTC. It yields the protein CAWSDPGGTYEQYF.

CDR3 sequence: CAWSQGQSGNQPQHF. For the CDR3, the DNA is TGTGCCTGGTCCCAAGGACAGTCTGGCAATCAGCCCCAGCATTTT. The chain carries TRBV30 and TRBJ1-5, with D perhaps TRBD1 (6 bases). Germline CDR1 GTSNPN, CDR2 SVGIG (reference sequence). With 5 bases removed from V and 2 bases from J, the gap between germline ends came to 16 bases. The CDR3 is made up of 15 amino acids.

This chain joins TRBV21-1 and TRBJ2-1; the table gives TRBD2 as D, unverified against the DNA. TRBV21-1 is assigned pseudogene status. The CDR3 spans 15 residues. The CDR3 spells CARPRAGVSYNEQFF. The CDR3 DNA reads as TGTGCCCGCCCGCGGGCGGGAGTTTCCTACAATGAGCAGTTCTTC.

The chain carries TRBV27 and TRBJ1-6, with a possible D match to TRBD1 (6 bases). The CDR3 sequence is 15 residues long. The germline V gene has CDR1 MNHEY and CDR2 SMNVEV (reference sequence). Trimming took 2 bases from V and 10 from J, leaving 15 bases between them. The CDR3 bases are TGTGCCAGCAGTTTAACCGAGGGGGTGAGGTCACCCCTCCACTTT. Amino acid sequence: CASSLTEGVRSPLHF.

Many counts were recorded for this clone. This chain connects TRBV6-5 to TRBJ2-1, with 7 bases matching TRBD1. The germline CDR1 and CDR2 sequences are MNHEY and SVGAGI. The CDR3 is 15 residues long. Germline trimming cut 6 bases from V and 4 bases from J; bases unmatched to any gene: 9. The CDR3 is CASSFDGQVYNEQFF. The CDR3 coding sequence is TGTGCCAGCAGCTTCGATGGACAGGTTTACAATGAGCAGTTCTTC.

This chain uses TRBV27 with TRBJ2-7; TRBD2 matches at 10 bases. The trim removed 2 bases at V and 4 bases at J, leaving 11 bases unmatched. Germline lookup yields CDR1 MNHEY and CDR2 SMNVEV (reference sequence). The CDR3 contains 17 residues. The CDR3 DNA sequence: TGTGCCAGCAGTTTAATGGTGGTTGGTAGCGGGAGGTACGAGCAGTACTTC. This gives the protein CASSLMVVGSGRYEQYF.

This rearrangement joins TRBV9 to TRBJ1-2; the D is unclear. Trimming removed 2 bases at V and 8 bases at J, with 19 bases between. The CDR3 contains 15 residues. Germline CDR1 is SGDLS and CDR2 is YYNGEE. CDR3 in DNA: TGTGCCAGCAGCGTTCGAGGCGAGCAACAAAGCGGCTACACCTTC. It yields the protein CASSVRGEQQSGYTF.

The rearrangement uses TRBV18 and TRBJ2-1; 13 bases fit TRBD2. Germline values: CDR1 KGHSH, CDR2 LQKENI. The CDR3 covers 15 residues. Trimming removed 3 bases from V and 9 bases from J; junction bases left unmatched: 5. CDR3 region: CASSPPGLAGIEQFF. DNA of the CDR3: TGTGCCAGCTCACCGCCGGGACTAGCGGGAATTGAGCAGTTCTTC.

The chain employs TRBV24-1 and TRBJ2-1; 8 nucleotides match TRBD1. This CDR3 region has 17 residues. The junction had 11 bases not matched to a gene; V was cut back by 2 bases and J by 6 bases. Per germline, CDR1 KGHDR and CDR2 SFDVKD. The CDR3 region is CATSDWQGAMSGNEQFF. CDR3 bases: TGTGCCACCAGTGATTGGCAGGGGGCAATGTCAGGCAATGAGCAGTTCTTC.

V usage is TRBV6-6 and J usage is TRBJ2-7; TRBD1 agrees at 12 bases. Germline V gene lookup returns CDR1 MNHNY and CDR2 SVGAGI (reference sequence). Unmatched junction bases numbered 10, after V lost 5 bases and J lost 2 bases. The length of the CDR3 is 17 residues. The CDR3 here is CASSRGTGGNSAYEQYF. As DNA, the CDR3 is TGTGCCAGCAGTCGGGGGACAGGGGGCAATTCCGCCTACGAGCAGTACTTC.

This chain uses TRBV7-2 with TRBJ1-2, with D possibly being TRBD1 (6 bases). The CDR3 consists of 11 residues. Per germline, CDR1 SGHTA and CDR2 FQGNSA. V gave up 5 bases and J gave up 7 bases, with 8 bases separating them. CDR3 residues: CASSRDIGYTF. CDR3 in DNA: TGTGCCAGCAGCCGGGACATTGGCTACACCTTC.

The genes are TRBV6-4 and TRBJ1-1; D call uncertain. V dropped 2 bases and J dropped 1 base, with 5 bases sitting between them. Per germline, CDR1 MRHNA and CDR2 SNTAGT. CDR3 length equals 13 residues. The CDR3 region has the DNA TGTGCCAGCAGTGACCGGGAGAACACTGAAGCTTTCTTT. This codes for CASSDRENTEAFF.

Relative to its sample, this clone is medium-sized. The V call is TRBV5-6, the J call TRBJ1-2; weak D call: TRBD1 (6 bases). Germline V gene lookup returns CDR1 SGHDT and CDR2 YYEEEE. The CDR3 runs to 17 residues. Trimming took 0 bases from V and 5 from J, leaving 20 bases between them. The CDR3 nucleotides read TGTGCCAGCAGCTTGGAGGAAACAGGGAGTAAAGGTTATGGCTACACCTTC. Protein product: CASSLEETGSKGYGYTF.

This chain links TRBV19 with TRBJ1-1; possible D gene TRBD1, 5 bases. V dropped 3 bases and J dropped 4 bases, with 15 bases sitting between them. Germline lookup yields CDR1 LNHDA and CDR2 SQIVND (reference sequence). The CDR3 is 15 residues long. The CDR3, as DNA: TGTGCCAGTAGTATTTCTTTCAGCAGGGTCACTGAAGCTTTCTTT. Translating gives CASSISFSRVTEAFF. Supplemented by reference TRBV19 and TRBJ1-1, the full variable domain reads DGGITQSPKYLFRKEGQNVTLSCEQNLNHDAMYWYRQDPGQGLRLIYYSQIVNDFQKGDIAEGYSVSREKKESFPLTVTSAQKNPTAFYLCASSISFSRVTEAFFGQGTRLTVV.

This clone came up a few times. The chain has TRBV28 and TRBJ2-7; no clear D. Germline CDR1 is MDHEN and CDR2 is SYDVKM. Deletions cut 5 bases from V and 6 bases from J, with 8 bases between. The CDR3 has 11 residues. The CDR3 nucleotides are TGTGCCAGCAGTCTCTGGAGCGAGCAGTACTTC. Its protein product is CASSLWSEQYF. Combining the CDR3 with reference TRBV28 and TRBJ2-7 gives the whole variable domain DVKVTQSSRYLVKRTGEKVFLECVQDMDHENMFWYRQDPGLGLRLIYFSYDVKMKEKGDIPEGYSVSREKKERFSLILESASTNQTSMYLCASSLWSEQYFGPGTRLTVT.